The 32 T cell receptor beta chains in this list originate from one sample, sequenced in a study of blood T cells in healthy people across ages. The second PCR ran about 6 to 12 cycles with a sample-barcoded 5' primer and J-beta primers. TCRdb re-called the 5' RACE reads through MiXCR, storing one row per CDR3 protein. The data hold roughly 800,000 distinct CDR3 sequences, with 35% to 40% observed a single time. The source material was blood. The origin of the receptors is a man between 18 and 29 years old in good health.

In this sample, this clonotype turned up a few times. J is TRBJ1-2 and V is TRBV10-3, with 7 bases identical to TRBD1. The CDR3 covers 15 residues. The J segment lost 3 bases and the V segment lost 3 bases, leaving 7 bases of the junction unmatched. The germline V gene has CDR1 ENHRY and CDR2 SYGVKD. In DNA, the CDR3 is TGTGCCATCAGTGATTACAGGGGAAGGGACTATGGCTACACCTTC. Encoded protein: CAISDYRGRDYGYTF.

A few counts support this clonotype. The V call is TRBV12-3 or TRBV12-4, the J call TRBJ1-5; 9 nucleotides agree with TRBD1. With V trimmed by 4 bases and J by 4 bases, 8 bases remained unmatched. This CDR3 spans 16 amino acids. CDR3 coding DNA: TGTGCCAGCAGTTCCGACAGGGGGGTTTGGAATCAGCCCCAGCATTTT. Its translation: CASSSDRGVWNQPQHF.

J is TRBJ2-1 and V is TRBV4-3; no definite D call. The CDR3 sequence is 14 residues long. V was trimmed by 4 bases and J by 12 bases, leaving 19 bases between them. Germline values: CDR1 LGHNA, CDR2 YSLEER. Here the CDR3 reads CASSRTMDLTPQFF. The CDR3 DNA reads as TGCGCCAGCAGCCGAACTATGGACCTCACCCCGCAGTTCTTC.

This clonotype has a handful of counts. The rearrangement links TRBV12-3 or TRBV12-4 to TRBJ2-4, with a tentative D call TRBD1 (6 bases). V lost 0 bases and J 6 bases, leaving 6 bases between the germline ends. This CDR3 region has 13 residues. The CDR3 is CASSLAGANIQYF. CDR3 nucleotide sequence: TGTGCCAGCAGTTTAGCGGGGGCAAACATTCAGTACTTC.

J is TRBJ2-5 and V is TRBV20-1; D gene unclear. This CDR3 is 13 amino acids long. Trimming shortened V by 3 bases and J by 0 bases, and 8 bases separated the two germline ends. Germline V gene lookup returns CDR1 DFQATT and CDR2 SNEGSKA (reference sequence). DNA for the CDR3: TGCAGTGCTAGTCGTATCCACCAAGAGACCCAGTACTTC. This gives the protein CSASRIHQETQYF.

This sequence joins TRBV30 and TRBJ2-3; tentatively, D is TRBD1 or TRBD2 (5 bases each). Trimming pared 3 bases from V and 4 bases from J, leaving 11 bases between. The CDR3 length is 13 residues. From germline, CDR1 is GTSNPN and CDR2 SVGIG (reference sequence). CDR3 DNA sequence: TGTGCCTGGAGCCGAGGGGTCTCAGATACGCAGTATTTT. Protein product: CAWSRGVSDTQYF.

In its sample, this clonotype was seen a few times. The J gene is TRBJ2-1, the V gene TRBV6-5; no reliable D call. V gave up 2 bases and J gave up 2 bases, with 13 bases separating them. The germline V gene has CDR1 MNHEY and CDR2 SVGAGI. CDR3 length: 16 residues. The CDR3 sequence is CASSYERAVAYNEQFF. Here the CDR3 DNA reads TGTGCCAGCAGTTACGAAAGGGCAGTAGCCTACAATGAGCAGTTCTTC.

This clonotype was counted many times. CDR3 protein: CASSSMPTGSYNEQFF. DNA for the CDR3: TGTGCCAGCAGCTCCATGCCGACAGGTTCTTACAATGAGCAGTTCTTC. The chain combines TRBV7-2 with TRBJ2-1; maybe TRBD1 (6 bases). In germline, CDR1 is SGHTA, CDR2 FQGNSA. The CDR3 runs 16 residues. The V end lost 4 bases, the J end lost 4 bases, and 17 bases lay between the germline ends.

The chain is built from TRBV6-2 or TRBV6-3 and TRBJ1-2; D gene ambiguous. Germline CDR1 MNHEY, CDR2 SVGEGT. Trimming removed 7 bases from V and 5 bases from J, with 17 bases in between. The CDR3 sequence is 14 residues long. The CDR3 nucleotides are TGTGCCAGCATGACACCGGGCCCTCGGTATGGCTACACCTTC. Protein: CASMTPGPRYGYTF.

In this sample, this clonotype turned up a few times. CDR3 bases: TGTGCCAGCAGCTTAGCGACAGGGAAACATTCACCCCTCCACTTT. This translates into CASSLATGKHSPLHF. The V call is TRBV7-2, the J call TRBJ1-6; 7 nucleotides agree with TRBD1. This CDR3 spans 15 amino acids. Germline V gene lookup returns CDR1 SGHTA and CDR2 FQGNSA. J was trimmed by 8 bases and V by 0 bases; bases with no gene match: 4.

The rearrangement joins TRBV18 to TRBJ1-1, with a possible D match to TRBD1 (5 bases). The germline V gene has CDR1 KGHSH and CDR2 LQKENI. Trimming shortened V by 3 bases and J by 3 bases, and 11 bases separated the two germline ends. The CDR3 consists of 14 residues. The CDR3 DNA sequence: TGTGCCAGCTCACCCCAGGGAAGGGACACTGAAGCTTTCTTT. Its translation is CASSPQGRDTEAFF.

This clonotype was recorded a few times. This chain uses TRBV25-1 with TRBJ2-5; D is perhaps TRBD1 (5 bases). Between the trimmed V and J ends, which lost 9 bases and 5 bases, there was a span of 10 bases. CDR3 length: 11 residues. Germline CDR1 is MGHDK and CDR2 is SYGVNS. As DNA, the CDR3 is TGTGCCAGTTTAAGGGGCGAGACCCAGTACTTC. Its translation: CASLRGETQYF.

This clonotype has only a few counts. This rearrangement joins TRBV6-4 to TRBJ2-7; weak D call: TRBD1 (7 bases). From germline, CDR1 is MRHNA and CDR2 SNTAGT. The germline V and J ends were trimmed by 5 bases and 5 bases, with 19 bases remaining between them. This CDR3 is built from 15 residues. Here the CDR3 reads CASSKTATGRHEQYF. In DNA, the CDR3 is TGTGCCAGCAGTAAAACCGCGACAGGGAGGCACGAGCAGTACTTC.

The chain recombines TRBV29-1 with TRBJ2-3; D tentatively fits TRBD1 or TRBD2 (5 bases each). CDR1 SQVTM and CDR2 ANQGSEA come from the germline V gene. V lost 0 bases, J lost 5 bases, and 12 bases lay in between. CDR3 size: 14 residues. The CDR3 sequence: CSVEDRGRIDTQYF. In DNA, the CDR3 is TGCAGCGTTGAAGATCGGGGCCGGATAGATACGCAGTATTTT.

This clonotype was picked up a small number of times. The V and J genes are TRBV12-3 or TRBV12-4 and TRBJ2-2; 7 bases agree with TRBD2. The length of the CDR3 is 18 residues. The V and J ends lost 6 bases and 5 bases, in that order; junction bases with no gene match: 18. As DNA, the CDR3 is TGTGCCAGCAGATACACCGACTGGACTAGATTGGAGACCGGGGAGCTGTTTTTT. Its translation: CASRYTDWTRLETGELFF.

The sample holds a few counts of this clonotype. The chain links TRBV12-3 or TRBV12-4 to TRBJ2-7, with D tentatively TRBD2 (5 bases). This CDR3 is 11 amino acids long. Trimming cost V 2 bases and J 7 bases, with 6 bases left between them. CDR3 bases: TGTGCCAGCAGTTTAAGGGAGGAGCAGTACTTC. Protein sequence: CASSLREEQYF.

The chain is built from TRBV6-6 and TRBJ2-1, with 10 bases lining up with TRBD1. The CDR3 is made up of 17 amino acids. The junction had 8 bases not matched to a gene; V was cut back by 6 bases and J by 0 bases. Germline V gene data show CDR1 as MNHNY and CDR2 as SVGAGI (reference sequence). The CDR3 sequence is CASSHPGQGSSYNEQFF. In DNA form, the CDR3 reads TGTGCCAGCAGCCACCCGGGACAGGGGAGCTCCTACAATGAGCAGTTCTTC.

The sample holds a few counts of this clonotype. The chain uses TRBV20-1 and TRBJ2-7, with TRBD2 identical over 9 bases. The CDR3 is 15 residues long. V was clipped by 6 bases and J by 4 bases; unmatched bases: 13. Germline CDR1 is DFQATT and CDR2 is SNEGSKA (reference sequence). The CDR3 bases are TGCAGTGCCTTGAATCCTAGCGGGGATGGGTACGAGCAGTACTTC. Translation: CSALNPSGDGYEQYF.

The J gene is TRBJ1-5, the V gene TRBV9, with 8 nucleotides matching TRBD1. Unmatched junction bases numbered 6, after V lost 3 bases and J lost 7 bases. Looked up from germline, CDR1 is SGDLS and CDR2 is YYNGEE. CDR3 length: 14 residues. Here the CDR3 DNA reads TGTGCCAGCAGCGAGGGACAGGAGGGCCAGCCCCAGCATTTT. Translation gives CASSEGQEGQPQHF.

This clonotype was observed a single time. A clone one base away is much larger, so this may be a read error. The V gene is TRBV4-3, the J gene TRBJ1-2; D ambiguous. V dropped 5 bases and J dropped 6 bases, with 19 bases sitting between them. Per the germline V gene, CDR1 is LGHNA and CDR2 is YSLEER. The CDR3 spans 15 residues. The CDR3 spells CASSTSLGGSDGYTF. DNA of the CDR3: TGCGCCAGCAGCACAAGCCTAGGCGGTTCCGATGGCTACACCTTC.

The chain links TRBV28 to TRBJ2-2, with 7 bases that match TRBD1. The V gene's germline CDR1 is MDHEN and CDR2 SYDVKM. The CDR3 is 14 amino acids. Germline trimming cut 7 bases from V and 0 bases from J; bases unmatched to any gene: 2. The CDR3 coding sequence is TGTGCCAGCAAAGGACAGGCGAACACCGGGGAGCTGTTTTTT. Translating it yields CASKGQANTGELFF.

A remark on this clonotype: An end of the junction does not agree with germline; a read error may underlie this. The CDR3 DNA is TGTGCCAGCAGCCCCCCAGTTAGCGATAGAGAGGCAGAGACGCAGTATTTT. It yields the protein CASSPPVSDREAETQYF. The genes are TRBV7-2 and TRBJ2-3; a weak D match, TRBD2 (5 bases). Germline values: CDR1 SGHTA, CDR2 FQGNSA. The CDR3 is 17 residues long. The variable domain in full, completed from reference TRBV7-2 and TRBJ2-3, reads GAGVSQSPSNKVTEKGKDVELRCDPISGHTALYWYRQSLGQGLEFLIYFQGNSAPDKSGLPSDRFSAERTGGSVSTLTIQRTQQEDSAVYLCASSPPVSDREAETQYFGPGTRLTVL.

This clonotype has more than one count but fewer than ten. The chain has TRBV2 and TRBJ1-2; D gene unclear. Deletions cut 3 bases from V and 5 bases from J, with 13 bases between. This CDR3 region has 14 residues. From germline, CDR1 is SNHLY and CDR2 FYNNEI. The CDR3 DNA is TGTGCCAGCAGTGAGGCACCGGCGGGTTATGGCTACACCTTC. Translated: CASSEAPAGYGYTF.

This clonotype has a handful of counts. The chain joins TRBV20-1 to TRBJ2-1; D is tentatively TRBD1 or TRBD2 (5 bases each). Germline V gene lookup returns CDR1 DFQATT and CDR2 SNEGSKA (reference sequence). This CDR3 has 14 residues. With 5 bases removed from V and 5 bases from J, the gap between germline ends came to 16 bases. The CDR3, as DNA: TGCAGTGCTGCCAAGGGGAGTAGGAACAATGAGCAGTTCTTC. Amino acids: CSAAKGSRNNEQFF.

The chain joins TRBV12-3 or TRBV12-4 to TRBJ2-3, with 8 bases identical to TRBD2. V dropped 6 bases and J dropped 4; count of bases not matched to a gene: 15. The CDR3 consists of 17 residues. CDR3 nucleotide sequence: TGTGCCAGCAGACATGACGGACTAGCTCTCTACGCAGATACGCAGTATTTT. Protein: CASRHDGLALYADTQYF.

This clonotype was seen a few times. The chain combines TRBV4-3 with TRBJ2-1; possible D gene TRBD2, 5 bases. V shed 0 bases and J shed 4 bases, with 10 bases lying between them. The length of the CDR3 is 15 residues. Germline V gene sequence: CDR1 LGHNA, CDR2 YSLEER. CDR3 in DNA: TGCGCCAGCAGCCAAGATGGAGGAGTATACAATGAGCAGTTCTTC. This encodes CASSQDGGVYNEQFF.

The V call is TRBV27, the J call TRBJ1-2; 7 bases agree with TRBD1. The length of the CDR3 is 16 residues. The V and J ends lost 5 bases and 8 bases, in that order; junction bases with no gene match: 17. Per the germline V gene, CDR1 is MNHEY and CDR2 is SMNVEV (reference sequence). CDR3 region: CASSPRGQGVISGYTF. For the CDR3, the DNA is TGTGCCAGCAGTCCCCGAGGGCAGGGGGTGATATCGGGCTACACCTTC.

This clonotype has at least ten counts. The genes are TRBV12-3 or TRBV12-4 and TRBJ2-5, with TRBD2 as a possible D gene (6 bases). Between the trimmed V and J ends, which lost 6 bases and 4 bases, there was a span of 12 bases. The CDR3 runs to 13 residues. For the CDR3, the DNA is TGTGCCAGCAGCTTGGGGGGTTTAGAGACCCAGTACTTC. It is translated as CASSLGGLETQYF.

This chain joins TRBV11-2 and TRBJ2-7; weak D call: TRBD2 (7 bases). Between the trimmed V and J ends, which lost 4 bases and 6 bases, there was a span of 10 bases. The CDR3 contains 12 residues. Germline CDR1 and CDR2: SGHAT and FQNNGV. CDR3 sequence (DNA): TGTGCCAGCAGCTACAGGGAGGGCGAGCAGTACTTC. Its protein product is CASSYREGEQYF.

In DNA form, the CDR3 reads TGTGCCAGCAGTCGACTGGACATAGGGGATGGCTACACCTTC. Amino acids: CASSRLDIGDGYTF. The V gene is TRBV12-3 or TRBV12-4, the J gene TRBJ1-2; D possibly corresponds to TRBD1 (5 bases). This CDR3 region has 14 residues. Trimming pared 5 bases from V and 6 bases from J, leaving 16 bases between.

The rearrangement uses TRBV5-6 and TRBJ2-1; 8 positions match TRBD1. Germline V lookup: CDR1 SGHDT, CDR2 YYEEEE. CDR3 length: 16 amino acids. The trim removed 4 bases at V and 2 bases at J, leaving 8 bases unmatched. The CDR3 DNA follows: TGTGCCAGCAGCCCCGACACAGGGGGTCCCTACAATGAGCAGTTCTTC. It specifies CASSPDTGGPYNEQFF.

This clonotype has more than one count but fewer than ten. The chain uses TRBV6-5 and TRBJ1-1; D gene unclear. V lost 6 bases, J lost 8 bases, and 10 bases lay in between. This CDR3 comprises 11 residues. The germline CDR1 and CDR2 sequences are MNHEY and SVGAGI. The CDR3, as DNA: TGTGCCAGCAGACTCGCCGGGGAAGCTTTCTTT. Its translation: CASRLAGEAFF.